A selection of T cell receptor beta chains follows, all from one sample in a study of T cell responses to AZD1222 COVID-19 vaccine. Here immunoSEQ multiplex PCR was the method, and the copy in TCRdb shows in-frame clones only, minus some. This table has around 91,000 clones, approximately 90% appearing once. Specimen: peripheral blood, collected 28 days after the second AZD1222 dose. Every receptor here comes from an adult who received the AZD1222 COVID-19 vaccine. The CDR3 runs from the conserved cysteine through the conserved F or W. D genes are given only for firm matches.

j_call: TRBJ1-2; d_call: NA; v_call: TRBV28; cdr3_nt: TGTGCCAGCAGCCCTGAGGCAAAGGGCCGCGGCTACACCTTC; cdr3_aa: CASSPEAKGRGYTF
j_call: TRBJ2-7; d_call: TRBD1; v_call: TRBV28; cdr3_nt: TGTGCCAGCAGCCACCCGGACAGGGACTACGAGCAGTACTTC; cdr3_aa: CASSHPDRDYEQYF
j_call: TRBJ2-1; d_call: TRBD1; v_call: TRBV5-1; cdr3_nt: TGCGCCAGCAGCTCTCGGACAGGGATGGGTTACAATGAGCAGTTCTTC; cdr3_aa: CASSSRTGMGYNEQFF
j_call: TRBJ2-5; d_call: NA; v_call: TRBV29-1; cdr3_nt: TGCAGCGTTTCCAGGGACCAAGAGACCCAGTACTTC; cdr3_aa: CSVSRDQETQYF
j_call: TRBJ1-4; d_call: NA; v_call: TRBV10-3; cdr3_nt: TGTGCCATCAGTGAGTCGGCCTATGAAAAACTGTTTTTT; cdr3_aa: CAISESAYEKLFF
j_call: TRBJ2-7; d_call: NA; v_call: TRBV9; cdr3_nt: TGTGCCAGCGCCCTCGCAGGAGAGGCCTACGAGCAGTACTTC; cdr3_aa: CASALAGEAYEQYF
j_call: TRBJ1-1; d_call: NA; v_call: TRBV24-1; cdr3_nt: TGTGCCACCAGGGGGGTCGACACTGAAGCTTTCTTT; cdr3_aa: CATRGVDTEAFF
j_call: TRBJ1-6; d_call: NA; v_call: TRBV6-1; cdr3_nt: TGTGCCAGCAGTGAAGCCCTGGGAGGACGGGGATCACCCCTCCACTTT; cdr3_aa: CASSEALGGRGSPLHF
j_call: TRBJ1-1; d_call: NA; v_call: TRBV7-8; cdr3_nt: TGTGCCAGCAGCCCCAATCCCCCACGAGACCCTGAAGCTTTCTTT; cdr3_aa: CASSPNPPRDPEAFF
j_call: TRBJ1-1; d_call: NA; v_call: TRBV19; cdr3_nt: TGTGCCAGTAGTATATCGGGCCAGGTGAACACTGAAGCTTTCTTT; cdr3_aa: CASSISGQVNTEAFF
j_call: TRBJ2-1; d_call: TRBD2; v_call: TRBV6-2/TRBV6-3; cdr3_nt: TGTGCCAGCAGTTATGGTGGAGCGGGAGGCAGATACAATGAGCAGTTCTTC; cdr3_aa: CASSYGGAGGRYNEQFF
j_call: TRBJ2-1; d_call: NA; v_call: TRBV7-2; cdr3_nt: TGTGCCAGCAGCTTTGGCAGGGCAGACAATGAGCAGTTCTTC; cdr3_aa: CASSFGRADNEQFF
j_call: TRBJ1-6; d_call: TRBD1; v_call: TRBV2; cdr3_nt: TGTGCCAGCAGTGGGGGACAGGGAAATTCACCCCTCCACTTT; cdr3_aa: CASSGGQGNSPLHF